At least ten counts were recorded for the clone carrying this T cell receptor beta chain. The sample's time point: newly diagnosed GD, antithyroid drugs for less than 3 months. PBMC RNA was the source of the TCR library. These data come from a study of regulatory T cells in long-lasting Graves disease. CDR3-region Arm-PCR and iRepertoire HTBI primers produced the TCR beta libraries. MiXCR, applied by TCRdb to the multiplex PCR reads, yields one record per CDR3 protein. The data show 450,000 to 700,000 distinct CDR3 sequences, approximately 12% seen once. Trimming took 5 bases from V and 12 from J, leaving 17 bases between them. Germline V gene lookup returns CDR1 SGHVS and CDR2 FQNEAQ. This CDR3 region has 13 residues. This sample also appeared in a second study, on T cells in Graves' hyperthyroidism and ophthalmopathy.

The input for sequencing was peripheral blood mononuclear cells (PBMCs), taken at new diagnosis, from a patient treated with antithyroid drugs. The receptor comes from a man in his thirties or forties with Graves disease. The chain uses TRBV7-8 and TRBJ2-1; a weak D match, TRBD2 (6 bases). The DNA of the CDR3 is TGTGCCAGCAGCCTAAATGCGGACTATACGCAGTTCTTC. Protein product: CASSLNADYTQFF.